This T cell receptor (beta chain) was recorded in a study of a mutant IDH1 vaccine in newly diagnosed glioma. This clone was counted a few times. The antigen remains undetermined. Described time point: week 47, end of study. Topical imiquimod was applied with each vaccine dose, which held 300 ug of mutant IDH1 20-mer peptide. Donors had new WHO grade 3 or 4 IDH1-mutant, ATRX-lost astrocytomas. Some clones are missing from TCRdb's copy, which holds only in-frame ones; the method was immunoSEQ multiplex PCR. This sample has tens of thousands of clones; approximately 71% occur once, and the top ten carry 5% to 6%. V shed 6 bases and J shed 7 bases, with 6 bases lying between them. The CDR3 contains 9 residues. Germline V gene sequence: CDR1 DFQATT, CDR2 SNEGSKA (reference sequence).

This TCR derives from a man in his forties or fifties with glioma. V usage is TRBV20-1 and J usage is TRBJ2-5; D is uncertain. Material: PBMCs, obtained from a glioma patient whose treatment included an IDH1 peptide vaccine. The CDR3 nucleotides read TGCAGTGCCAAGGGGACCCAGTACTTC. As protein: CSAKGTQYF.